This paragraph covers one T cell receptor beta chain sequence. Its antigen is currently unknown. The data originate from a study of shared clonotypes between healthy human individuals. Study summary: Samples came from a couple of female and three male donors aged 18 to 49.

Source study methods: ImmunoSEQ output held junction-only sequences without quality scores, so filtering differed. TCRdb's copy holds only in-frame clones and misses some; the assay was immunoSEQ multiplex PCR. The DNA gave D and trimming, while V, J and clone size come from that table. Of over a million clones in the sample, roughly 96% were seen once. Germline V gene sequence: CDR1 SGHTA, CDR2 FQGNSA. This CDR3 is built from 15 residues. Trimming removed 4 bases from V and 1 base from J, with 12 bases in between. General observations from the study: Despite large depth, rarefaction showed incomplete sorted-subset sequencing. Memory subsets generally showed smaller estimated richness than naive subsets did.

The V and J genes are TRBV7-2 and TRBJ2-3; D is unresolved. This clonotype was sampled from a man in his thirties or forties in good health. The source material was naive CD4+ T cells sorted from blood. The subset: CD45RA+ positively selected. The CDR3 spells CASSSNSIRTDTQYF. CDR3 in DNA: TGTGCCAGCAGCTCTAACAGTATCCGCACAGATACGCAGTATTTT. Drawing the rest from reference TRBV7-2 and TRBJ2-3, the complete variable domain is GAGVSQSPSNKVTEKGKDVELRCDPISGHTALYWYRQSLGQGLEFLIYFQGNSAPDKSGLPSDRFSAERTGGSVSTLTIQRTQQEDSAVYLCASSSNSIRTDTQYFGPGTRLTVL.